This passage covers 18 T cell receptor beta chains from one sample sequenced in a study of CD8+ T cells in alopecia areata. Collection of lesional scalp punch biopsies and peripheral blood was performed in alopecia areata patients. cDNA prepared by RNA extraction and subsequent reverse transcription served as the template for sequencing. Here immunoSEQ multiplex PCR was the method, and the copy in TCRdb shows in-frame clones only, minus some. The repertoire holds 5,900 or so clones, with 60% as singletons. The sequenced material came from skin. All receptors come from a human donor with alopecia areata.

V gene TRBV19 combines with J gene TRBJ1-5; D not resolved. With 3 bases removed from V and 0 bases from J, the gap between germline ends came to 9 bases. The CDR3 is 15 residues long. Germline-derived CDR1 and CDR2 are LNHDA and SQIVND (reference sequence). The CDR3 coding sequence is TGTGCCAGTAGTATTCAAGGGTATAGCAATCAGCCCCAGCATTTT. Its translation: CASSIQGYSNQPQHF.

J is TRBJ2-1 and V is TRBV4-1, with TRBD2 matching 11 bases. This CDR3 contains 15 residues. From germline, CDR1 is MGHRA and CDR2 YSYEKL. The J segment lost 6 bases and the V segment lost 1 base, leaving 2 bases of the junction unmatched. As DNA, the CDR3 is TGCGCCAGCAGCCAAGGACTAGCGGGGTTCAATGAGCAGTTCTTC. It translates to CASSQGLAGFNEQFF.

The chain carries TRBV7-3 and TRBJ2-4; D may correspond to TRBD1 or TRBD2 (6 bases each). Trimming removed 5 bases from V and 9 bases from J, with 14 bases in between. The CDR3 contains 13 residues. Germline V gene lookup returns CDR1 SGHTA and CDR2 FQGTGA. CDR3 region: CASSRSGGRIQYF. The CDR3 region has the DNA TGTGCCAGCAGCCGCAGTGGGGGGCGCATTCAGTACTTC.

The chain uses TRBV7-3 and TRBJ1-1, with a tentative D call TRBD1 (6 bases). V dropped 3 bases and J dropped 4 bases, with 9 bases sitting between them. The CDR3 loop spans 13 amino acids. The germline gives CDR1 SGHTA, CDR2 FQGTGA. The CDR3 is CASSFGGPTEAFF. CDR3 DNA: TGTGCCAGCAGCTTCGGGGGGCCCACTGAAGCTTTCTTT.

This clone was counted between two and nine times. This sequence joins TRBV6-5 and TRBJ2-2; perhaps TRBD2 as D (6 bases). V lost 2 bases, J lost 0 bases, and 10 bases lay in between. CDR3 size: 16 residues. CDR1 MNHEY and CDR2 SVGAGI come from the germline V gene. CDR3 DNA sequence: TGTGCCAGCAGTTACCGGCCGGGGGCGAACACCGGGGAGCTGTTTTTT. Translating gives CASSYRPGANTGELFF.

The rearrangement joins TRBV2 to TRBJ2-7; maybe TRBD1 (5 bases). CDR3 length: 13 residues. Germline V gene data show CDR1 as SNHLY and CDR2 as FYNNEI. The V and J ends lost 6 bases and 3 bases respectively, with 12 bases between them. The CDR3 spells CASRDTEYYEQYF. The CDR3, as DNA: TGTGCCAGCAGGGACACCGAATACTACGAGCAGTACTTC.

V usage is TRBV30 and J usage is TRBJ1-4, with D possibly TRBD1 on 5 matching bases. The germline V and J ends were trimmed by 3 bases and 8 bases, with 16 bases remaining between them. The CDR3 consists of 14 residues. Germline assignment: CDR1 GTSNPN and CDR2 SVGIG (reference sequence). This chain's CDR3 is CAWRGPGQGEKLFF. CDR3 sequence (DNA): TGTGCCTGGAGGGGGCCCGGGCAGGGAGAAAAACTGTTTTTT.

This chain links TRBV5-1 with TRBJ2-7, with no clear D. The V end lost 5 bases, the J end lost 3 bases, and 12 bases lay between the germline ends. The CDR3 length is 13 residues. Germline-derived CDR1 and CDR2 are SGHRS and YFSETQ. Written as DNA, the CDR3 is TGCGCCAGCAGAGGTAAAGAACTCTACGAGCAGTACTTC. It codes for CASRGKELYEQYF.

This clone was observed once. V is TRBV19 and J is TRBJ1-5; 9 positions match TRBD1. This CDR3 has 14 residues. V lost 5 bases and J lost 4; bases outside the gene matches: 3. The germline CDR1 and CDR2 sequences are LNHDA and SQIVND (reference sequence). Here the CDR3 DNA reads TGTGCCAGTAGTTCCGGGACAGGGAATCAGCCCCAGCATTTT. This gives the protein CASSSGTGNQPQHF. Full variable domain (missing parts from reference TRBV19 and TRBJ1-5): DGGITQSPKYLFRKEGQNVTLSCEQNLNHDAMYWYRQDPGQGLRLIYYSQIVNDFQKGDIAEGYSVSREKKESFPLTVTSAQKNPTAFYLCASSSGTGNQPQHFGDGTRLSIL.

The chain couples TRBV11-2 to TRBJ1-2; no definite D call. The CDR3 has 13 amino acids. The germline V gene encodes CDR1 SGHAT and CDR2 FQNNGV. V was pared by 0 bases and J by 0 bases, with 2 bases between. CDR3 nucleotides: TGTGCCAGCAGCTTAGAACCTAACTATGGCTACACCTTC. Residues: CASSLEPNYGYTF.

The rearrangement uses TRBV18 and TRBJ1-4; D is unclear. The V end lost 6 bases, the J end lost 2 bases, and 10 bases lay between the germline ends. Germline assignment: CDR1 KGHSH and CDR2 LQKENI. The CDR3 length is 14 residues. The CDR3 nucleotides are TGTGCCAGCTCTCGCATGGGGACTAATGAAAAACTGTTTTTT. Translation: CASSRMGTNEKLFF.

J is TRBJ1-4 and V is TRBV28; the D is unclear. This CDR3 contains 12 residues. V dropped 4 bases and J dropped 7 bases, with 7 bases sitting between them. CDR1 and CDR2 (germline): MDHEN, SYDVKM. The CDR3 protein is CASSSYSEKLFF. The CDR3 nucleotides read TGTGCCAGCAGTTCCTACAGTGAAAAACTGTTTTTT.

The chain recombines TRBV19 with TRBJ2-2; TRBD2 aligns across 9 bases. V dropped 6 bases and J dropped 4; count of bases not matched to a gene: 6. The V gene's germline CDR1 is LNHDA and CDR2 SQIVND (reference sequence). The CDR3 spans 15 residues. CDR3 sequence reads: CASRTSSGITGELFF. The CDR3 nucleotides are TGTGCCAGTAGAACCTCTAGCGGGATCACCGGGGAGCTGTTTTTT. The variable domain in full, completed from reference TRBV19 and TRBJ2-2, reads DGGITQSPKYLFRKEGQNVTLSCEQNLNHDAMYWYRQDPGQGLRLIYYSQIVNDFQKGDIAEGYSVSREKKESFPLTVTSAQKNPTAFYLCASRTSSGITGELFFGEGSRLTVL.

V and J are TRBV27 and TRBJ2-3, with D maybe TRBD1 (6 bases). Germline CDR1 MNHEY, CDR2 SMNVEV (reference sequence). V lost 4 bases, J lost 6 bases, and 14 bases lay in between. This CDR3 region has 14 residues. The CDR3 protein is CASSYTGREDTQYF. CDR3 sequence (DNA): TGTGCCAGCAGTTATACAGGGCGCGAGGATACGCAGTATTTT.

The rearrangement joins TRBV6-1 to TRBJ2-1; the D is unclear. Trimming shortened V by 10 bases and J by 14 bases, and 9 bases separated the two germline ends. This CDR3 has 8 residues. Germline V lookup: CDR1 MNHNS, CDR2 SASEGT. The CDR3 loop is CATPSEFF. CDR3 coding DNA: TGTGCCACCCCCTCAGAGTTCTTC.

The chain combines TRBV4-1 with TRBJ2-1; TRBD2 is a possible D gene (6 bases). V gave up 0 bases and J gave up 1 base, with 13 bases separating them. Germline V lookup: CDR1 MGHRA, CDR2 YSYEKL. This CDR3 has 17 residues. DNA for the CDR3: TGCGCCAGCAGCCAAGAGCCCCCGGAGGGTTCCTACAATGAGCAGTTCTTC. Its translation: CASSQEPPEGSYNEQFF.

The chain uses TRBV23-1 and TRBJ1-5, with TRBD1 as a possible D gene (5 bases). TRBV23-1 is an open reading frame whose function is uncertain. The CDR3 totals 16 residues. V shed 3 bases and J shed 1 base, with 13 bases lying between them. The DNA of the CDR3 is TGCGCCAGCAGTCATTCGGGACCTGGGAGCAATCAGCCCCAGCATTTT. Translating it yields CASSHSGPGSNQPQHF.

The chain uses TRBV5-1 and TRBJ2-7; possibly TRBD1 for D (5 bases). The CDR3 runs 15 residues. From germline, CDR1 is SGHRS and CDR2 YFSETQ. V lost 0 bases and J 3 bases, leaving 13 bases between the germline ends. The chain's CDR3 is CASSLEWQGLYEQYF. CDR3 in DNA: TGCGCCAGCAGCTTGGAATGGCAGGGTCTCTACGAGCAGTACTTC.